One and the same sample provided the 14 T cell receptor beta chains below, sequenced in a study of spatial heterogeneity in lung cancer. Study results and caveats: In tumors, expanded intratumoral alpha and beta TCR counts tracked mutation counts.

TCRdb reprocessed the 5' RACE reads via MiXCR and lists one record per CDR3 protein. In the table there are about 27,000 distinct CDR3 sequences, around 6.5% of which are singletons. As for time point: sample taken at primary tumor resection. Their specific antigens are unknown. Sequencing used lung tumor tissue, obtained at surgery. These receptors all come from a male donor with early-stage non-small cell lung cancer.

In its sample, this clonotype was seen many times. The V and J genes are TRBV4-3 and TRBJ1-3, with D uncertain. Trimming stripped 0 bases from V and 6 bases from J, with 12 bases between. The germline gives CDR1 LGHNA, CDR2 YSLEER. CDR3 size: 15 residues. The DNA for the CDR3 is TGCGCCAGCAGCCAAGATGGAGACATACCAAACACCATATATTTT. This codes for CASSQDGDIPNTIYF.

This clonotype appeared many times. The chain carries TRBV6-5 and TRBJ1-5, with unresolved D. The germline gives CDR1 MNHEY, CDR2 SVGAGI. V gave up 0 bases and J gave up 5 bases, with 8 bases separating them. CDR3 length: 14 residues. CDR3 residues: CASSYSESHQPQHF. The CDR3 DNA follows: TGTGCCAGCAGTTACTCGGAATCCCATCAGCCCCAGCATTTT.

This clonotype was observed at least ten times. The CDR3 coding sequence is TGCAGTGCTAGAGATCGGGGACAGGCATCTGAAAAACTGTTTTTT. Amino acid sequence: CSARDRGQASEKLFF. This chain joins TRBV20-1 and TRBJ1-4, with 8 positions matching TRBD1. Germline V gives CDR1 DFQATT, CDR2 SNEGSKA (reference sequence). The CDR3 covers 15 residues. The V segment lost 0 bases and the J segment 7 bases; nucleotides outside the gene matches: 7.

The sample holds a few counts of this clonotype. The CDR3 sequence is CSAKDLGGNQPQHF. The DNA of the CDR3 is TGCAGTGCTAAGGACCTGGGGGGCAATCAGCCCCAGCATTTT. The chain employs TRBV20-1 and TRBJ1-5; D is perhaps TRBD1 (5 bases). Trimming took 4 bases from V and 2 from J, leaving 12 bases between them. The germline CDR1 and CDR2 sequences are DFQATT and SNEGSKA (reference sequence). The CDR3 totals 14 residues.

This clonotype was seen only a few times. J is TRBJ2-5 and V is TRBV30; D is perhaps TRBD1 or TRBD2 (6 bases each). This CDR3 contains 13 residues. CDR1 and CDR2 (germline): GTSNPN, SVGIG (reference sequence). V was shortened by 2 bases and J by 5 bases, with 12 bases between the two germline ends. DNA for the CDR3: TGTGCCTGGAGTAGGGGGGTAGAGGAGACCCAGTACTTC. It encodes CAWSRGVEETQYF.

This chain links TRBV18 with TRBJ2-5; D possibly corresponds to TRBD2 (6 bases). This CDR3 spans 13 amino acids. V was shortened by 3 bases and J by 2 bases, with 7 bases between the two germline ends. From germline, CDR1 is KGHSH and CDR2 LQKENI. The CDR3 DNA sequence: TGTGCCAGCTCACCCCGGGGGCAAGAGACCCAGTACTTC. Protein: CASSPRGQETQYF.

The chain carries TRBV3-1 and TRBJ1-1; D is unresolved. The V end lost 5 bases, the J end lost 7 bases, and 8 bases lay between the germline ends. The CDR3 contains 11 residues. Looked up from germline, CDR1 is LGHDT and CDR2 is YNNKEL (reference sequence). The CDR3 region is CASSSVSEAFF. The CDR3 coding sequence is TGTGCCAGCAGCTCGGTCAGTGAAGCTTTCTTT.

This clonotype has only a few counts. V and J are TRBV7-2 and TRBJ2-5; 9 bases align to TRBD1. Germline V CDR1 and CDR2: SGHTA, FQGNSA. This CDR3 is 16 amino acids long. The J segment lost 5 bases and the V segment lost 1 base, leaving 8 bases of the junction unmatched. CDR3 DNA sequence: TGTGCCAGCAGCTTAGATACAGGGGGCTCTGGGGAGACCCAGTACTTC. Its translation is CASSLDTGGSGETQYF.

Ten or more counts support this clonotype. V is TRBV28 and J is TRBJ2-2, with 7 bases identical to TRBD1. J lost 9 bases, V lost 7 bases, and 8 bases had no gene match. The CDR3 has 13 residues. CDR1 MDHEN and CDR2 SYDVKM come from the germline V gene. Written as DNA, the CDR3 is TGTGCCAGCAAAAGACAGGGCTCCTGGGAGCTGTTTTTT. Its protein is CASKRQGSWELFF.

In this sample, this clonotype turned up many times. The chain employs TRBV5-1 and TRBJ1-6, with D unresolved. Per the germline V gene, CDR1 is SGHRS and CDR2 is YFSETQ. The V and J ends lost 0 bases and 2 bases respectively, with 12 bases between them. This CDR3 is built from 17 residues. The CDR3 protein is CASSLGYVAPYNSPLHF. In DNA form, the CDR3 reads TGCGCCAGCAGCTTGGGGTACGTGGCCCCCTATAATTCACCCCTCCACTTT.

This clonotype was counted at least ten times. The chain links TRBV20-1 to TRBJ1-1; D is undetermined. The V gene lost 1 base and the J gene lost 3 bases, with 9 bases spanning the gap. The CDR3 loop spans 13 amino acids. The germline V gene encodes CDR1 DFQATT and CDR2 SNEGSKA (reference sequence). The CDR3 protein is CSARAHLDTEAFF. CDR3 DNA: TGCAGTGCTAGAGCGCACCTCGACACTGAAGCTTTCTTT.

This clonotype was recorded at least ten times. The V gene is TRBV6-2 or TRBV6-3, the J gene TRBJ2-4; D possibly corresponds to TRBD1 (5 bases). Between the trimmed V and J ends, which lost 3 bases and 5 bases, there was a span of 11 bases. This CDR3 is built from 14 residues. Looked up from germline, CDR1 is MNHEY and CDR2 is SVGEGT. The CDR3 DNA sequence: TGTGCCAGCAGTTATAGGGGTGGTGAAAACATTCAGTACTTC. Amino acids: CASSYRGGENIQYF.

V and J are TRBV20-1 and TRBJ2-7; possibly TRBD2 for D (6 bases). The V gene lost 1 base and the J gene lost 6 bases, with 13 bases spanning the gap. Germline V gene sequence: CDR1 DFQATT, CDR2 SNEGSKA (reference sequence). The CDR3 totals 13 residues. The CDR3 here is CSARVPVGGEQYF. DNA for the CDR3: TGCAGTGCTAGAGTCCCCGTCGGGGGCGAGCAGTACTTC.

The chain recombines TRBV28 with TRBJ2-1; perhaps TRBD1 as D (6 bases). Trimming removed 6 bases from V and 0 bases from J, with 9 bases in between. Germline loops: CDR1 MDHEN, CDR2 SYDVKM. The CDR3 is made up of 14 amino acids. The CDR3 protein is CASRRQDSYNEQFF. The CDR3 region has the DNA TGTGCCAGCAGACGACAGGACTCCTACAATGAGCAGTTCTTC.